These 5 T cell receptor beta chains came from one sample sequenced in a study of human T cells and chemical hapten exposure. MiXCR, run by TCRdb on the RACE reads, gives a single entry per CDR3 protein. The sample shows approximately 34,000 distinct CDR3 sequences, around 6.4% of them seen only once. Time point of the sample: patch test 1, 2 weeks after DPC sensitization. Treatment reported: therapeutic diphenylcyclopropenone sensitization with weekly scalp DPC. Someone pulled total RNA out of unfractionated whole blood. Here the sequenced sample was whole blood, taken in connection with sensitization to the hapten diphenylcyclopropenone (DPC). The receptors come from a woman aged 25 to 39 with alopecia areata. Some clones in this sample may be carry-over from other donors' samples.

This clonotype has just a few counts. This chain uses TRBV28 with TRBJ1-4; D ambiguous. Trimming cost V 6 bases and J 5 bases, with 16 bases left between them. Germline V gene lookup returns CDR1 MDHEN and CDR2 SYDVKM. CDR3 length equals 15 residues. DNA for the CDR3: TGTGCCAGCAGCCCATCTAGTGCCCCCAATGAAAAACTGTTTTTT. This encodes CASSPSSAPNEKLFF. Variable domain in full (rest from reference TRBV28 and TRBJ1-4): DVKVTQSSRYLVKRTGEKVFLECVQDMDHENMFWYRQDPGLGLRLIYFSYDVKMKEKGDIPEGYSVSREKKERFSLILESASTNQTSMYLCASSPSSAPNEKLFFGSGTQLSVL.

The chain uses TRBV7-9 and TRBJ2-5; D unresolved. Looked up from germline, CDR1 is SEHNR and CDR2 is FQNEAQ (reference sequence). This CDR3 is built from 15 residues. The V gene lost 5 bases and the J gene lost 1 base, with 14 bases spanning the gap. CDR3 coding DNA: TGTGCCAGCAGCCCCCCCCCAGGAATCCAAGAGACCCAGTACTTC. This encodes CASSPPPGIQETQYF.

In its sample, this clonotype was seen many times. The chain joins TRBV6-1 to TRBJ1-6, with 9 nucleotides matching TRBD1. Unmatched junction bases numbered 6, after V lost 3 bases and J lost 0 bases. Germline assignment: CDR1 MNHNS and CDR2 SASEGT. The CDR3 is made up of 18 amino acids. The CDR3 coding sequence is TGTGCCAGCAGTGAGCGGACAGGGGCTAGCTCCTATAATTCACCCCTCCACTTT. It codes for CASSERTGASSYNSPLHF.

This clonotype showed up just a few times. The chain carries TRBV2 and TRBJ1-4; D is unresolved. Germline V gene sequence: CDR1 SNHLY, CDR2 FYNNEI. The CDR3 has 15 amino acids. The ends were cut back, 4 bases at V and 4 bases at J, with 13 bases in the middle. CDR3 nucleotides: TGTGCCAGCAGTGCAATCGCCAGACTTAATGAAAAACTGTTTTTT. It is translated as CASSAIARLNEKLFF.

Note on this clonotype: Possible read error: a much larger clone is one base away. The rearrangement uses TRBV29-1 and TRBJ1-1; possible D gene TRBD1, 6 bases. The germline gives CDR1 SQVTM, CDR2 ANQGSEA. V lost 5 bases and J 0 bases, leaving 19 bases between the germline ends. The CDR3 loop spans 16 amino acids. CDR3 sequence (DNA): TGCAGCGTTCAGTGGGGGGCGCAAGGAATGAACACTGAAGCTTTCTTT. The encoded protein is CSVQWGAQGMNTEAFF.